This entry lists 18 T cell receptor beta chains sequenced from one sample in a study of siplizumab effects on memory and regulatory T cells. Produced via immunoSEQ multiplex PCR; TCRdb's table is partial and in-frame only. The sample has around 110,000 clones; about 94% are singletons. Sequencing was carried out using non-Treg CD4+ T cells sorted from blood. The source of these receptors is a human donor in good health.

In DNA form, the CDR3 reads TGTGCCAGCTCACCAACACAGGAGACCAACTATGGCTACACCTTC. Amino acid sequence: CASSPTQETNYGYTF. The chain uses TRBV18 and TRBJ1-2, with D tentatively TRBD1 (5 bases). From germline, CDR1 is KGHSH and CDR2 LQKENI. Trimming took off 2 bases at V and 2 bases at J, with 12 bases between the two ends. The length of the CDR3 is 15 residues.

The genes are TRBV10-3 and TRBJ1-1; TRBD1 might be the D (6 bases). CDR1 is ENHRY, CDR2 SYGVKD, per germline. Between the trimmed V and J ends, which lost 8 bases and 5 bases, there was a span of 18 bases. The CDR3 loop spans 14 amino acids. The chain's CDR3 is CAIGANTGQTEAFF. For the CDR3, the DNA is TGTGCCATCGGGGCTAATACAGGGCAAACTGAAGCTTTCTTT.

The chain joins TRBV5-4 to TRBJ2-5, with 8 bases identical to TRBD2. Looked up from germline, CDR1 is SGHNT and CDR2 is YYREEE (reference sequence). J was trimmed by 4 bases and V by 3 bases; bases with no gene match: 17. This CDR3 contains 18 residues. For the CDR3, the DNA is TGTGCCAGCAGCTCCCGCAAAACGCGGGGGGCCGGGGGAGAGACCCAGTACTTC. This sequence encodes CASSSRKTRGAGGETQYF.

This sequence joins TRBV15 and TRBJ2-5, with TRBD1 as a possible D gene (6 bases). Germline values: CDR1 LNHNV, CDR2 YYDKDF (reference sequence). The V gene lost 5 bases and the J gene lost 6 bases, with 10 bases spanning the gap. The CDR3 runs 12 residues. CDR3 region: CATSQGRKTQYF. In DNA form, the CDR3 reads TGTGCCACCAGCCAGGGGCGAAAGACCCAGTACTTC.

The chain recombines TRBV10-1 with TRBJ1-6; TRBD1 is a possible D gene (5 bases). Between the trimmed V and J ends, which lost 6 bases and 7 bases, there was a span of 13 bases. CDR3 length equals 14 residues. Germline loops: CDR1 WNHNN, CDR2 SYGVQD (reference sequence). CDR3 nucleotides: TGCGCCAGCAGAGCGGACAACGGGAATTCACCCCTCCACTTT. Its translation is CASRADNGNSPLHF.

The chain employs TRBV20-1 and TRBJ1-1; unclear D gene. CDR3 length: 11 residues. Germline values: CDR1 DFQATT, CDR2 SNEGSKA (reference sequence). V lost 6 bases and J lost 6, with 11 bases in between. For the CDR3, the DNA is TGCAGTGCGTTCCGAGTGGCTGAAGCTTTCTTT. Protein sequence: CSAFRVAEAFF.

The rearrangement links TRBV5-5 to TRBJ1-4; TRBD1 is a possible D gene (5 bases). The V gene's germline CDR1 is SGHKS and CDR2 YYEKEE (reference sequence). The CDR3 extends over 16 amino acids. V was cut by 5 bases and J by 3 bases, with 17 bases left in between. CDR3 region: CASSRLWGLANEKLFF. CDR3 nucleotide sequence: TGTGCCAGCAGTAGATTGTGGGGCCTTGCTAATGAAAAACTGTTTTTT.

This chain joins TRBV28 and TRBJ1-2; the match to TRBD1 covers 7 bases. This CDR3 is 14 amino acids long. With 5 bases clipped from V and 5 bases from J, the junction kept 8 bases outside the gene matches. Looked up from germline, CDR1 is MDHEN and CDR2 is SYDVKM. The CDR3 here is CASSPGQATYGYTF. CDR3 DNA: TGTGCCAGCAGTCCCGGACAGGCGACGTATGGCTACACCTTC.

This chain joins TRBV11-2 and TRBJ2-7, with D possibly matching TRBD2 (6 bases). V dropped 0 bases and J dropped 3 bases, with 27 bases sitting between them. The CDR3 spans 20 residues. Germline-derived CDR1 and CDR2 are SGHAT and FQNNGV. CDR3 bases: TGTGCCAGCAGCTTAGATTCCCTACCTCTAGGACTACGGGAGAACTACGAGCAGTACTTC. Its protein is CASSLDSLPLGLRENYEQYF.

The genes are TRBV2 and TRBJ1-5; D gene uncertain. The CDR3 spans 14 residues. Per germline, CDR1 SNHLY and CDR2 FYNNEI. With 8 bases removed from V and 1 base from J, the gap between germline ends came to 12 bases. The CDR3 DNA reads TGTGCCAGCGGGTTCTTAAAAAGCAATCAGCCCCAGCATTTT. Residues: CASGFLKSNQPQHF.

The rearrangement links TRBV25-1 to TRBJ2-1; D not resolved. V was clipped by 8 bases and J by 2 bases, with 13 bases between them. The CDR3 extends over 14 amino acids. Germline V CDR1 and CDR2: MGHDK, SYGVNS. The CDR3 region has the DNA TGTGCCAGCGGTAAGACACCGGCCTACAATGAGCAGTTCTTC. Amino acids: CASGKTPAYNEQFF.

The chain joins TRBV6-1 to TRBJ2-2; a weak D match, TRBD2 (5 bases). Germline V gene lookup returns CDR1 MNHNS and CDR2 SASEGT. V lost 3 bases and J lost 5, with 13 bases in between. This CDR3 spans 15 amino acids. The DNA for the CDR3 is TGTGCCAGCAGTGATGAGCGGATGTGGACCGGGGAGCTGTTTTTT. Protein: CASSDERMWTGELFF.

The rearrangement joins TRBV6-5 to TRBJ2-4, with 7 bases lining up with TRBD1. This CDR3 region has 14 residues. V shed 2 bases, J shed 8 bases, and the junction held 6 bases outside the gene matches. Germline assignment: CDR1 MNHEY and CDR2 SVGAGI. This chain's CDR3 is CASSYQTGIDIQYF. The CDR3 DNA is TGTGCCAGCAGTTACCAGACAGGGATTGACATTCAGTACTTC.

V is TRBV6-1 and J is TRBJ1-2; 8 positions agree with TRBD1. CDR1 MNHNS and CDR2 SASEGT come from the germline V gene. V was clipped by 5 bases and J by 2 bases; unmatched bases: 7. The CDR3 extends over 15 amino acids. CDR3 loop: CASSSLDRDNYGYTF. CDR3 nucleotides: TGTGCCAGCAGTTCCCTGGACAGGGACAACTATGGCTACACCTTC.

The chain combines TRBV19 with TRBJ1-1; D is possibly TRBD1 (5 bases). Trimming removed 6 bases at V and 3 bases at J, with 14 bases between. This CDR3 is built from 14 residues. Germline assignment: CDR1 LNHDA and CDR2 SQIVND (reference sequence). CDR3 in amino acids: CASRRRGLDTEAFF. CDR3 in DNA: TGTGCCAGTAGAAGGAGGGGATTGGACACTGAAGCTTTCTTT.

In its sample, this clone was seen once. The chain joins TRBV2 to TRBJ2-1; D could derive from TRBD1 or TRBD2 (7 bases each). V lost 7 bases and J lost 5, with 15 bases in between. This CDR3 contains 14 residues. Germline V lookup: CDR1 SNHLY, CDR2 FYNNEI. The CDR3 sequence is CASTSGTDNNEQFF. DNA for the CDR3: TGTGCCAGCACGAGCGGGACAGACAACAATGAGCAGTTCTTC.

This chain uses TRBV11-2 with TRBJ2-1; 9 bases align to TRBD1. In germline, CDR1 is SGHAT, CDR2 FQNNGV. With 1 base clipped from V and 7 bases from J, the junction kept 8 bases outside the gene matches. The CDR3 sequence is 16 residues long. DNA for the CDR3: TGTGCCAGCAGCTTAGTCACAGGGGGCTCATGGAATGAGCAGTTCTTC. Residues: CASSLVTGGSWNEQFF.

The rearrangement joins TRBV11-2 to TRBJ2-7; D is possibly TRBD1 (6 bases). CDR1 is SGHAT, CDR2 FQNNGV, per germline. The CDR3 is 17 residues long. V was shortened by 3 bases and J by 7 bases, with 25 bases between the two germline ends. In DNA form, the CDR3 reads TGTGCCAGCAGCTTGTACCTCCCAGGGGCGGCCCAGGGGGAGCAGTACTTC. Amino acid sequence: CASSLYLPGAAQGEQYF.